This T cell receptor (beta chain) was sequenced in a study of T cells in Graves' hyperthyroidism and ophthalmopathy. Findings of the study overall: Before onset, by a median of about six months, the model predicted ophthalmopathy.

Researchers amplified the TCR beta CDR3 regions from RNA transcripts. The HTBI primer set served for first-round RT-PCR of the TCR CDR3. In TCRdb, the multiplex PCR reads were re-called with MiXCR into one record per CDR3 protein. The sample shows approximately 400,000 distinct CDR3 sequences, under 15% of them seen only once. Germline CDR1 reads SNHLY; CDR2 reads FYNNEI. The CDR3 runs 14 residues. Notes on this clonotype: Its target is unknown.

Newly diagnosed hyperthyroidism, duration under 2 months, in patients aged 18 to 65. Exclusion of a patient resulted from uncontrolled infection, other autoimmune disease, pregnancy or lactation. The clonotype was recovered from a woman younger than 45 with Graves' hyperthyroidism. The V call is TRBV2, the J call TRBJ2-1, with 7 bases matching TRBD2. The J call may be wrong; the DNA end is better matched by TRBJ2-7. Sequencing was performed on blood. The CDR3 coding sequence is TGTGCCAGCAGTACCACGGGGGACTACAATGAGCAGTACTTC. As protein: CASSTTGDYNEQYF.